This T cell receptor beta chain was profiled in a study of STAT5B mutations in CD4+ large granular lymphocyte leukemia. Turning to the study itself: Among healthy controls, a particular HLA allele went with more CDR3 'QG' motifs.

Study-level findings and limits: Top patient clones used TRBV06 genes more often: 8/27 versus 2/35 in controls. Data were not HLA-matched across samples.

Libraries were prepared by immunoSEQ multiplex PCR; TCRdb keeps only in-frame clonotypes and omits some of them. The sample holds around 30,000 clones, around 67% seen once. In the case of this clone: What it binds is unknown.

The CDR3 extends over 12 amino acids. Trimming shortened V by 3 bases and J by 4 bases, and 4 bases separated the two germline ends. Per the germline V gene, CDR1 is SEHNR and CDR2 is FQNEAQ (reference sequence). The TCR originated in a human donor in good health. The chain recombines TRBV7-9 with TRBJ2-1, with unresolved D. Sequencing used CD4+ T cells from blood buffy coats. The chain's CDR3 is CASSFDYNEQFF. CDR3 sequence (DNA): TGTGCCAGCAGCTTTGATTACAATGAGCAGTTCTTC.